A single sample is the source of the 18 T cell receptor beta chains below, sequenced in a study of shared clonotypes between healthy human individuals. Sequencing used immunoSEQ multiplex PCR; TCRdb keeps in-frame clones, though not all of them. The repertoire holds about 980,000 clones, with 70% to 85% as singletons. The sample comprised memory CD4+ T cells sorted from blood. The sample's subset: CD45RA-negative fraction. The receptors were gathered from a man aged 18 to 30 in good health.

The J gene is TRBJ2-1, the V gene TRBV12-2; TRBD1, as called in the table, went unchecked against the DNA. TRBV12-2 is a known pseudogene. This CDR3 spans 16 amino acids. CDR3 protein: CASRLTGSPSYNEQFF. In nucleotides, the CDR3 is TGTGCAAGTCGCTTAACAGGTTCCCCCTCCTACAATGAGCAGTTCTTC.

The chain is built from TRBV5-1 and TRBJ2-1; tentative D call: TRBD2 (5 bases). Between the trimmed V and J ends, which lost 3 bases and 6 bases, there was a span of 19 bases. This CDR3 has 16 residues. Germline V lookup: CDR1 SGHRS, CDR2 YFSETQ. The CDR3 DNA sequence: TGCGCCAGCAGCTCGGGTTCGAGGGTGGGGATCAATGAGCAGTTCTTC. Protein: CASSSGSRVGINEQFF.

The genes are TRBV29-1 and TRBJ2-3; the match to TRBD1 covers 10 bases. The V and J ends lost 7 bases and 4 bases, in that order; junction bases with no gene match: 5. The CDR3 totals 13 residues. Germline lookup yields CDR1 SQVTM and CDR2 ANQGSEA. CDR3 loop: CSAGTGAADTQYF. CDR3 DNA sequence: TGCAGCGCCGGGACAGGGGCTGCAGATACGCAGTATTTT.

The V call is TRBV18, the J call TRBJ2-5, with D hard to call. V lost 4 bases and J lost 0, with 3 bases in between. In germline, CDR1 is KGHSH, CDR2 LQKENI. The CDR3 spans 12 residues. The CDR3 here is CASSQYQETQYF. CDR3 nucleotide sequence: TGTGCCAGCTCACAGTACCAAGAGACCCAGTACTTC.

This clone was seen a single time. V and J are TRBV6-5 and TRBJ2-2, with D tentatively TRBD2 (6 bases). The length of the CDR3 is 15 residues. V dropped 2 bases and J dropped 2 bases, with 9 bases sitting between them. Germline V gene lookup returns CDR1 MNHEY and CDR2 SVGAGI. CDR3 DNA: TGTGCCAGCAGTTACGGGACTTTTAACACCGGGGAGCTGTTTTTT. Translating it yields CASSYGTFNTGELFF.

The chain has TRBV10-2 and TRBJ2-7; unclear D gene. Germline CDR1 WSHSY, CDR2 SAAADI. The germline V and J ends were trimmed by 3 bases and 6 bases, with 9 bases remaining between them. The CDR3 extends over 12 amino acids. Here the CDR3 DNA reads TGCGCCAGCAGTGAACCAGGTGCCGAGCAGTACTTC. Translated: CASSEPGAEQYF.

The DNA of the CDR3 is TGTGCCAGCAGCCCCGGCGCCCCCAGCCCGCCCGAGCAGTACTTC. It translates to CASSPGAPSPPEQYF. The rearrangement uses TRBV11-2 and TRBJ2-7; D unclear. CDR1 SGHAT and CDR2 FQNNGV come from the germline V gene. The CDR3 runs to 15 residues. Trimming removed 5 bases from V and 6 bases from J, with 20 bases in between. Full variable domain (remainder filled in from reference TRBV11-2 and TRBJ2-7): EAGVAQSPRYKIIEKRQSVAFWCNPISGHATLYWYQQILGQGPKLLIQFQNNGVVDDSQLPKDRFSAERLKGVDSTLKIQPAKLEDSAVYLCASSPGAPSPPEQYFGPGTRLTVT.

The gene calls are TRBV19 and TRBJ1-4; D is possibly TRBD1 (5 bases). The V gene lost 0 bases and the J gene lost 14 bases, with 13 bases spanning the gap. The length of the CDR3 is 13 residues. Germline V CDR1 and CDR2: LNHDA, SQIVND (reference sequence). The CDR3, as DNA: TGTGCCAGTAGTATAGATCTGGAAGGGACTCTGTTTTTT. Its protein product is CASSIDLEGTLFF. The full variable domain, completed using reference TRBV19 and TRBJ1-4, is DGGITQSPKYLFRKEGQNVTLSCEQNLNHDAMYWYRQDPGQGLRLIYYSQIVNDFQKGDIAEGYSVSREKKESFPLTVTSAQKNPTAFYLCASSIDLEGTLFFGSGTQLSVL.

This clone was seen a handful of times. The V and J genes are TRBV28 and TRBJ1-2, with TRBD1 matching over 8 bases. The junction had 4 bases not matched to a gene; V was cut back by 6 bases and J by 1 base. Germline V CDR1 and CDR2: MDHEN, SYDVKM. The CDR3 runs to 14 residues. The CDR3 region has the DNA TGTGCCAGCAGGCCGGGACAGGTTAACTATGGCTACACCTTC. Protein product: CASRPGQVNYGYTF.

This clone was seen only a few times. The chain employs TRBV28 and TRBJ2-7, with TRBD1 matching over 9 bases. V shed 4 bases and J 3 bases; nucleotides not matched to a gene: 10. The length of the CDR3 is 16 residues. Germline V gene lookup returns CDR1 MDHEN and CDR2 SYDVKM. The CDR3 DNA follows: TGTGCCAGCAGTTCCTCCGGGACAGGGTCACTCTACGAGCAGTACTTC. Translation gives CASSSSGTGSLYEQYF. The complete variable domain, with remaining parts taken from reference TRBV28 and TRBJ2-7, reads DVKVTQSSRYLVKRTGEKVFLECVQDMDHENMFWYRQDPGLGLRLIYFSYDVKMKEKGDIPEGYSVSREKKERFSLILESASTNQTSMYLCASSSSGTGSLYEQYFGPGTRLTVT.

The chain employs TRBV6-5 and TRBJ1-1; D not resolved. The V gene lost 8 bases and the J gene lost 1 base, with 14 bases spanning the gap. Per the germline V gene, CDR1 is MNHEY and CDR2 is SVGAGI. CDR3 size: 14 residues. CDR3 DNA sequence: TGTGCCAGCTACCCCCGCCAGTCGAACACTGAAGCTTTCTTT. It is translated as CASYPRQSNTEAFF.

The gene calls are TRBV6-5 and TRBJ1-4; no clear D gene. Germline values: CDR1 MNHEY, CDR2 SVGAGI. The CDR3 totals 13 residues. The ends were cut back, 0 bases at V and 8 bases at J, with 7 bases in the middle. The CDR3: CASSYSIREKLFF. In DNA, the CDR3 is TGTGCCAGCAGTTACTCGATCAGGGAAAAACTGTTTTTT.

The gene calls are TRBV5-1 and TRBJ2-7; 12 nucleotides match TRBD1. Germline V lookup: CDR1 SGHRS, CDR2 YFSETQ. V shed 3 bases, J shed 2 bases, and the junction held 6 bases outside the gene matches. The CDR3 sequence is 16 residues long. Here the CDR3 DNA reads TGCGCCAGCAGCTACTCCGGGACAGGGGGCGCCTACGAGCAGTACTTC. Protein product: CASSYSGTGGAYEQYF.

V usage is TRBV10-3 and J usage is TRBJ2-2; the match to TRBD2 covers 12 bases. This CDR3 is 16 amino acids long. V was clipped by 10 bases and J by 0 bases; unmatched bases: 6. Germline V gene sequence: CDR1 ENHRY, CDR2 SYGVKD. The chain's CDR3 is CATRTSGATNTGELFF. The CDR3 nucleotides are TGTGCCACCCGGACTAGCGGGGCTACGAACACCGGGGAGCTGTTTTTT.

The chain employs TRBV6-1 and TRBJ2-7, with D possibly matching TRBD1 (6 bases). Germline V lookup: CDR1 MNHNS, CDR2 SASEGT. With 8 bases removed from V and 2 bases from J, the gap between germline ends came to 13 bases. The CDR3 sequence is 13 residues long. CDR3 sequence reads: CASRPAGAYEQYF. In nucleotides, the CDR3 is TGTGCCAGCCGCCCCGCAGGGGCCTACGAGCAGTACTTC.

In the case of this clone: The sample has other DNA sequences that encode this CDR3 too. The chain recombines TRBV6-6 with TRBJ2-7, with unresolved D. V lost 0 bases, J lost 6 bases, and 3 bases lay in between. The length of the CDR3 is 11 residues. CDR1 is MNHNY, CDR2 SVGAGI, per germline (reference sequence). The CDR3 DNA reads as TGTGCCAGCAGTTACTCGCGCGAGCAGTACTTC. This translates into CASSYSREQYF.

The chain combines TRBV7-6 with TRBJ2-1; D ambiguous. Trimming cost V 1 base and J 8 bases, with 15 bases left between them. This CDR3 has 15 residues. Germline V gives CDR1 SGHVS, CDR2 FNYEAQ. CDR3 protein: CASSLGRVLYDEQFF. CDR3 coding DNA: TGTGCCAGCAGCTTAGGCCGGGTCCTTTATGATGAGCAGTTCTTC.

The gene calls are TRBV9 and TRBJ2-2; D gene uncertain. The germline V and J ends were trimmed by 2 bases and 3 bases, with 11 bases remaining between them. The CDR3 is made up of 15 amino acids. Germline CDR1 is SGDLS and CDR2 is YYNGEE. CDR3: CASSVQLRDTGELFF. The DNA for the CDR3 is TGTGCCAGCAGCGTCCAATTAAGGGACACCGGGGAGCTGTTTTTT.